A selection of T cell receptor beta chains follows, all from one sample in a study of regulatory T cells in long-lasting Graves disease. TCRdb redid the calling of the multiplex PCR reads with MiXCR, one entry per CDR3 protein. The repertoire consists of hundreds of thousands of distinct CDR3 sequences, with 20% to 25% occurring once and the leading ten covering around 7%. The source was peripheral blood mononuclear cells (PBMCs), collected when the disease was refractory, from a patient treated with antithyroid drugs. The receptors come from a female donor with Graves disease. Each CDR3 is given with its conserved first and last residue. A D gene is named only where the DNA matches it firmly. Rows may omit the clone size; those that give it use once, few, many or a size class.

d_call clone_size j_call v_call cdr3_nt cdr3_aa
. many TRBJ2-5 TRBV11-2 TGTGCCAGCAGCTTTAGCGGACCCCAAGAGACCCAGTACTTC CASSFSGPQETQYF
TRBD2 few TRBJ2-6 TRBV20-1 TGCAGTGCTAGCGGGGGGGACCAGCCAATCTCTGGGGCCAACGTCCTGACTTTC CSASGGDQPISGANVLTF
TRBD1 . TRBJ1-2 TRBV7-9 TGTGCCAGCAGCTTTCCCGGGACAGGGGGCGCTGGCTACACCTTC CASSFPGTGGAGYTF
TRBD1 . TRBJ1-1 TRBV12-3/TRBV12-4 TGTGCCAGCAGTGCCCTGGGACAGGGAGGGACTGAAGCTTTCTTT CASSALGQGGTEAFF
TRBD2 few TRBJ2-5 TRBV7-3 TGTGCCAGCAGCGCCCTCTGGACTAGCGGACAAGAGACCCAGTACTTC CASSALWTSGQETQYF
. . TRBJ1-1 TRBV5-1 TGCGCCAGCAGAGGGGTGAACACTGAAGCTTTCTTT CASRGVNTEAFF
TRBD1 many TRBJ1-5 TRBV12-3/TRBV12-4 TGTGCCAGCAGTTCCCCGGGACAGGGTCTTAGCAATCAGCCCCAGCATTTT CASSSPGQGLSNQPQHF
TRBD2 once TRBJ2-5 TRBV7-2 TGTGCCAGCAGCTTAGTATCTGCACTAGCGGAAGAGACCCAGTACTTC CASSLVSALAEETQYF
TRBD1 many TRBJ2-7 TRBV27 TGTGCCAGCAGTTTATCCGTGGGACAGGGGGTAACCTACGAGCAGTACTTC CASSLSVGQGVTYEQYF
TRBD1 many TRBJ1-2 TRBV7-2 TGTGCCAGCAGCTTGACAGGGTTTGCCTATGGCTACACCTTC CASSLTGFAYGYTF
. few TRBJ1-2 TRBV20-1 TGCAGTGCTAGAGGGGGGGAAAACTATGGCTACACCTTC CSARGGENYGYTF
. many TRBJ1-1 TRBV12-3/TRBV12-4 TGTGCCAGCAGTTTAACTGGGGCAGGCAACATAGGGGAAGCTTTCTTT CASSLTGAGNIGEAFF
TRBD2 . TRBJ2-5 TRBV10-3 TGTGCCATCAGTGACCTCCCGCTAGCGGTCCAAGAGACCCAGTACTTC CAISDLPLAVQETQYF
. few TRBJ1-3 TRBV6-1 TGTGCCAGCAGTGCCAGCGACTCTGGAAACACCATATATTTT CASSASDSGNTIYF
. many TRBJ1-4 TRBV11-2 TGTGCCAGCAGCTTAGGGGCGACAGGTCTGAATGAAAAACTGTTTTTT CASSLGATGLNEKLFF
. many TRBJ2-7 TRBV28 TGTGCCAGCACCGCCCGCAGTTACGAGCAGTACTTC CASTARSYEQYF
. . TRBJ2-7 TRBV6-2/TRBV6-3 TGTGCCAGCAGTTACTCGGCAGTCCTATGGGGCTACGAGCAGTACTTC CASSYSAVLWGYEQYF
. . TRBJ1-5 TRBV2 TGTGCCAGCCGAAGTCTGGGGAATAGCAATCAGCCCCAGCATTTT CASRSLGNSNQPQHF
TRBD2 many TRBJ2-4 TRBV7-9 TGTGCCAGCAGCTTATTCGGGGGGGTGGACATTCAGTACTTC CASSLFGGVDIQYF
. few TRBJ1-1 TRBV7-2 TGTGCCAGCAGCTTATGGGCCGGGGGAACTGAAGCTTTCTTT CASSLWAGGTEAFF
TRBD1 few TRBJ1-1 TRBV2 TGTGCCAGCAGTTTACAGAATCCGGGACAGGGGATGAACACTGAAGCTTTCTTT CASSLQNPGQGMNTEAFF
TRBD1 . TRBJ1-1 TRBV4-2 TGTGCCAGCAGCCCGGGACAGGGGTTGGTCACTGAAGCTTTCTTT CASSPGQGLVTEAFF
TRBD2 . TRBJ2-1 TRBV9 TGTGCCAGCAGCGTAGGCGGGGGGGCCGCCAATGAGCAGTTCTTC CASSVGGGAANEQFF
TRBD2 . TRBJ2-1 TRBV12-3/TRBV12-4 TGTGCCAGCCGGTTAGCGGGGGCGGTATATGAGCAGTTCTTC CASRLAGAVYEQFF
. . TRBJ1-5 TRBV19 TGTGCCAGTAGTATTGAAGGGGGATTCAATCAGCCCCAGCATTTT CASSIEGGFNQPQHF
TRBD1 once TRBJ2-7 TRBV5-1 TGCGCCAGCAACTTGGGGGACAGGTGGGACGAGCAGTACTTC CASNLGDRWDEQYF
TRBD1 few TRBJ1-2 TRBV5-1 TGCGCCAGCAGACTTTCAGGGGGAAAGGACTATGGCTACACCTTC CASRLSGGKDYGYTF
. many TRBJ2-5 TRBV9 TGTGCCAGCAGCGTAGTCGGACGGGAAGGAGAGACCCAGTACTTC CASSVVGREGETQYF
TRBD1 many TRBJ1-1 TRBV27 TGTGCCAGCAGTTCACCGGGACAGGGAGTTGAAGCTTTCTTT CASSSPGQGVEAFF
. many TRBJ2-2 TRBV7-9 TGTGCCAGCAGCTTGATGGACACCGGGGAGCTGTTTTTT CASSLMDTGELFF
. . TRBJ2-1 TRBV20-1 TGCAGTGCGGCAATAACTGGCGGAGCCCCGGTCTACAATGAGCAGTTCTTC CSAAITGGAPVYNEQFF
TRBD2 . TRBJ2-1 TRBV11-2 TGTGCCAGCAGCTTAGTCTCCGCGGGGGGGCACAATGAGCAGTTCTTC CASSLVSAGGHNEQFF
. few TRBJ1-1 TRBV5-1 TGCGCCAGCAGCCGGGACATTCGATCCTCGCCTAACACTGAAGCTTTCTTT CASSRDIRSSPNTEAFF
. . TRBJ1-5 TRBV6-1 TGTGCCAGCAGTGGGGGGGCCGGGCAGCCCCAGCATTTT CASSGGAGQPQHF
. . TRBJ1-1 TRBV28 TGTGCCAGCACCTGGGGGATAGGCACTGAAGCTTTCTTT CASTWGIGTEAFF
TRBD1 . TRBJ2-1 TRBV4-1 TGCGCCAGCAGCCAACCAGGGGGCGCGTGGGGGTATGAGCAGTTCTTC CASSQPGGAWGYEQFF
. . TRBJ2-1 TRBV6-5 TGTGCCAGGAGTTACTCCAAAGGGGGTGGGCAGTTCTTC CARSYSKGGGQFF
. . TRBJ2-2 TRBV12-3/TRBV12-4 TGTGCCAGCAGTTTTAGGTCGGGGCTTGGCGGGGAGCTGTTTTTT CASSFRSGLGGELFF
. few TRBJ2-2 TRBV28 TGTGCCTTGGTTAGCGCCACCGGGGAGCTGTTTTTT CALVSATGELFF
. many TRBJ1-1 TRBV6-5 TGTGCCAGCAGTTACTCGTCCGGGGCGGAAGCTTTCTTT CASSYSSGAEAFF
TRBD2 many TRBJ2-4 TRBV12-3/TRBV12-4 TGTGCCAGCAGTCCTACCCCCTTAGCGGGGGCCCCCGCCGGCATTCAGTACTTC CASSPTPLAGAPAGIQYF
. few TRBJ2-2 TRBV6-1 TGTGCCAGCAGAGTTGGGGTCACCGGGGAGCTGTTTTTT CASRVGVTGELFF
. many TRBJ1-1 TRBV6-1 TGTGCCAGCAGTGAACGGGGCCAGGAAGAAGCTTTCTTT CASSERGQEEAFF
. few TRBJ1-6 TRBV6-9 TGTGCCAGCAGTTACGCCAGGCCAAATAATTCACCCCTCCACTTT CASSYARPNNSPLHF
. many TRBJ1-1 TRBV28 TGTGCCAGCAGTTTATGGGGGGGGGGGAACACTGAAGCTTTCTTT CASSLWGGGNTEAFF
TRBD2 few TRBJ2-2 TRBV28 TGTGCCAGCAGCCCTAGCGGGAGGGCCGACACCGGGGAGCTGTTTTTT CASSPSGRADTGELFF
TRBD1 many TRBJ1-1 TRBV5-1 TGCGCCAGCAGAATGGACAGGGAGAAGAACACTGAAGCTTTCTTT CASRMDREKNTEAFF
. few TRBJ2-5 TRBV6-5 TGTGCCAGCAGTTATTTCGCGGGAATGGAGACCCAGTACTTC CASSYFAGMETQYF
. many TRBJ1-2 TRBV9 TGTGCCAGCAGCAGGGACGCTAACTATGGCTACACCTTC CASSRDANYGYTF
TRBD1 few TRBJ2-5 TRBV9 TGTGCCAGCAGCACCAGCCGGGACAGGACAGAGACCCAGTACTTC CASSTSRDRTETQYF
TRBD1 many TRBJ1-2 TRBV2 TGTGCCAGCAGTGAAGCAAAACCGGGACAGCTCTTC CASSEAKPGQLF
. . TRBJ1-1 TRBV20-1 TGCAGTGCAAACCGGGTGGGGGGCGCCGGAGCTAACACTGAAGCTTTCTTT CSANRVGGAGANTEAFF